Following are 8 T cell receptor beta chains from one sample sequenced in a study of response to subunit inactivated influenza vaccine. TCRdb called the RT-PCR reads again in MiXCR, with one record for every CDR3 protein. The sample contains about 520,000 distinct CDR3 sequences, roughly 27% of which appear only once. The input for sequencing was CD4+ T cells sorted from PBMCs, taken less than 6 days after vaccination. These receptors all come from a man between 45 and 60 years old who received an inactivated influenza vaccine.

This clonotype showed up many times. V usage is TRBV5-1 and J usage is TRBJ2-2, with a weak D call TRBD2 (7 bases). The CDR3 is made up of 14 amino acids. Germline-derived CDR1 and CDR2 are SGHRS and YFSETQ. Trimming removed 5 bases at V and 5 bases at J, with 13 bases between. Here the CDR3 reads CASRSQGGTGELFF. The DNA of the CDR3 is TGCGCCAGCAGGTCACAGGGAGGGACCGGGGAGCTGTTTTTT.

The chain combines TRBV3-1 with TRBJ2-7; 10 bases line up with TRBD2. The CDR3 has 14 residues. Germline assignment: CDR1 LGHDT and CDR2 YNNKEL (reference sequence). With 6 bases clipped from V and 3 bases from J, the junction kept 5 bases outside the gene matches. The CDR3 loop is CASRLSGGGYEQYF. The DNA for the CDR3 is TGTGCCAGCAGACTCAGCGGGGGGGGCTACGAGCAGTACTTC.

J is TRBJ1-1 and V is TRBV7-2, with D uncertain. V lost 0 bases to trimming and J lost 3 bases, with 5 bases between them. The CDR3 sequence is 13 residues long. Germline assignment: CDR1 SGHTA and CDR2 FQGNSA. As DNA, the CDR3 is TGTGCCAGCAGCTTAGCATCGTACACTGAAGCTTTCTTT. Protein sequence: CASSLASYTEAFF.

This clonotype turned up a few times. J is TRBJ2-5 and V is TRBV20-1; D not certain. CDR3 length: 11 residues. CDR1 DFQATT and CDR2 SNEGSKA come from the germline V gene (reference sequence). Trimming shortened V by 5 bases and J by 5 bases, and 9 bases separated the two germline ends. CDR3 sequence (DNA): TGCAGTGCTTATAAGCGCGAGACCCAGTACTTC. It codes for CSAYKRETQYF.

The rearrangement links TRBV5-6 to TRBJ1-2, with 11 bases matching TRBD1. J gave up 6 bases and V 2 bases, and 3 bases lay outside the gene matches. Germline assignment: CDR1 SGHDT and CDR2 YYEEEE. This CDR3 has 14 amino acids. CDR3 DNA sequence: TGTGCCAGCAGCTTTAAGGACAGGGGGCATGGCTACACCTTC. This gives the protein CASSFKDRGHGYTF.

The rearrangement links TRBV4-3 to TRBJ1-3; no definite D call. Per germline, CDR1 LGHNA and CDR2 YSLEER. This CDR3 has 15 residues. V gave up 0 bases and J gave up 4 bases, with 10 bases separating them. CDR3 protein: CASSQEMRVGNTIYF. CDR3 bases: TGCGCCAGCAGCCAAGAAATGAGGGTCGGAAACACCATATATTTT.

The rearrangement joins TRBV14 to TRBJ2-5; TRBD2 agrees at 12 bases. The germline V gene encodes CDR1 SGHDN and CDR2 FVKESK. V lost 0 bases to trimming and J lost 7 bases; unmatched junction nucleotides: 9. There are 17 residues in the CDR3. The CDR3 is CASSQDTGLAGLRTQYF. The CDR3 coding sequence is TGTGCCAGCAGCCAAGATACAGGACTAGCGGGGCTACGGACCCAGTACTTC.

This chain connects TRBV7-2 to TRBJ2-5; D is uncertain. Germline CDR1 reads SGHTA; CDR2 reads FQGNSA. V was clipped by 1 base and J by 5 bases, with 11 bases between them. This CDR3 comprises 14 residues. The CDR3 DNA reads TGTGCCAGCAGCTTAGATTCAATGTCGGAGACCCAGTACTTC. It translates to CASSLDSMSETQYF.